What follows are 27 T cell receptor beta chains derived from one specimen sequenced in a study of shared T cell receptors in the human thymus (dated by TCRdb to about 2021). The library was generated by the immunoSEQ multiplex PCR assay. TCRdb stores this immuneACCESS table with in-frame sequences only. Part of the clones is absent; in the studies checked, under half of the shortfall reflects unresolved V genes, and no reason is known for the rest. This sample is represented by about 380,000 clones; roughly 94% of them were singletons. Jointly, the top ten make up 0.015% to 0.02% of the sample. Sequenced material: thymocytes. The receptors come from a human donor.

V and J are TRBV6-1 and TRBJ1-4; no firm D call. Germline CDR1 is MNHNS and CDR2 is SASEGT. V gave up 2 bases and J gave up 5 bases, with 18 bases separating them. This CDR3 region has 17 residues. The DNA for the CDR3 is TGTGCCAGCAGTGAATGGTACAGCCGGTTGTCAAATGAAAAACTGTTTTTT. Amino acids: CASSEWYSRLSNEKLFF.

This chain connects TRBV9 to TRBJ1-4, with D possibly being TRBD1 (5 bases). Trimming took 0 bases from V and 3 from J, leaving 9 bases between them. CDR1 and CDR2 (germline): SGDLS, YYNGEE. There are 15 residues in the CDR3. DNA of the CDR3: TGTGCCAGCAGCGTAGTGGGGGTACCTAATGAAAAACTGTTTTTT. Its translation is CASSVVGVPNEKLFF.

This clone was counted once. The gene calls are TRBV6-1 and TRBJ1-2; D perhaps matches TRBD1 (5 bases). V gave up 4 bases and J gave up 4 bases, with 16 bases separating them. Germline CDR1 is MNHNS and CDR2 is SASEGT. The CDR3 length is 15 residues. The CDR3 nucleotides are TGTGCCAGCAGTGCCGTTCGCGAGGGGTCCTATGGCTACACCTTC. It specifies CASSAVREGSYGYTF.

The J gene is TRBJ2-7, the V gene TRBV9; D gene unclear. The CDR3 runs 14 residues. V gave up 0 bases and J gave up 2 bases, with 9 bases separating them. CDR1 and CDR2 (germline): SGDLS, YYNGEE. CDR3 coding DNA: TGTGCCAGCAGCGTAGGGGCTCAGGCCTACGAGCAGTACTTC. Residues: CASSVGAQAYEQYF.

V is TRBV6-4 and J is TRBJ1-2; TRBD1 agrees at 8 bases. The trim removed 8 bases at V and 8 bases at J, leaving 13 bases unmatched. The CDR3 spans 14 residues. Germline V gives CDR1 MRHNA, CDR2 SNTAGT. CDR3 sequence reads: CASVVPGQAYGYTF. The CDR3 DNA reads as TGTGCCAGCGTCGTTCCGGGACAGGCTTACGGCTACACCTTC.

The rearrangement joins TRBV5-6 to TRBJ2-5; 8 bases agree with TRBD1. V shed 1 base and J 4 bases; nucleotides not matched to a gene: 9. CDR1 and CDR2 (germline): SGHDT, YYEEEE. This CDR3 has 16 residues. Here the CDR3 reads CASSLSDREARETQYF. For the CDR3, the DNA is TGTGCCAGCAGCTTGTCGGACAGGGAGGCCCGAGAGACCCAGTACTTC.

V usage is TRBV30 and J usage is TRBJ2-3; 8 positions agree with TRBD2. CDR3 size: 14 residues. V shed 3 bases, J shed 3 bases, and the junction held 5 bases outside the gene matches. Germline V gene sequence: CDR1 GTSNPN, CDR2 SVGIG (reference sequence). In DNA form, the CDR3 reads TGTGCCTGGAGAAGGACTAGCTGGACAGATACGCAGTATTTT. It translates to CAWRRTSWTDTQYF.

CDR3 sequence: CASSSEENIQYF. The CDR3 DNA sequence: TGTGCCAGCAGCTCGGAGGAAAACATTCAGTACTTC. The chain carries TRBV28 and TRBJ2-4, with D perhaps TRBD2 (5 bases). The CDR3 loop spans 12 amino acids. Deletions cut 6 bases from V and 5 bases from J, with 8 bases between. The germline gives CDR1 MDHEN, CDR2 SYDVKM.

V is TRBV30 and J is TRBJ2-7; 10 bases align to TRBD2. The germline CDR1 and CDR2 sequences are GTSNPN and SVGIG (reference sequence). The CDR3 runs to 16 residues. V was clipped by 0 bases and J by 3 bases; unmatched bases: 8. CDR3 residues: CAWSVRSPSGGYEQYF. The CDR3, as DNA: TGTGCCTGGAGTGTACGTTCGCCTAGCGGGGGCTACGAGCAGTACTTC.

This chain links TRBV10-3 with TRBJ1-3; D remains ambiguous. The CDR3 is 18 residues long. Trimming cost V 6 bases and J 2 bases, with 23 bases left between them. CDR1 ENHRY and CDR2 SYGVKD come from the germline V gene. The CDR3 DNA is TGTGCCATCAGGAGTTCAGACTACCGCCGGGCGGCTGGAAACACCATATATTTT. As protein: CAIRSSDYRRAAGNTIYF.

The rearrangement links TRBV27 to TRBJ2-7; TRBD2 aligns across 14 bases. Per the germline V gene, CDR1 is MNHEY and CDR2 is SMNVEV (reference sequence). The CDR3 length is 15 residues. V lost 8 bases and J lost 6; bases outside the gene matches: 9. Here the CDR3 reads CASRSRLAGGREQYF. CDR3 DNA: TGTGCCAGCCGCTCCCGACTAGCGGGAGGGCGCGAGCAGTACTTC.

The rearrangement uses TRBV5-1 and TRBJ2-7; 10 bases are shared with TRBD2. The CDR3 is 17 residues long. Trimming removed 0 bases from V and 3 bases from J; junction bases left unmatched: 9. Looked up from germline, CDR1 is SGHRS and CDR2 is YFSETQ. The CDR3 nucleotides read TGCGCCAGCAGCTTGGGTGGTAGCGGGAGGCTTCACTACGAGCAGTACTTC. Translating gives CASSLGGSGRLHYEQYF.

V and J are TRBV28 and TRBJ2-5; D gene unclear. The CDR3 covers 15 residues. V was trimmed by 2 bases and J by 6 bases, leaving 16 bases between them. The germline V gene encodes CDR1 MDHEN and CDR2 SYDVKM. This CDR3 is CASSLKDRRQQTQYF. CDR3 in DNA: TGTGCCAGCAGTTTAAAGGACCGACGTCAACAGACCCAGTACTTC.

The chain has TRBV7-2 and TRBJ2-1, with 14 bases lining up with TRBD2. There are 16 residues in the CDR3. The V segment lost 5 bases and the J segment 9 bases; nucleotides outside the gene matches: 9. Germline CDR1 SGHTA, CDR2 FQGNSA. Here the CDR3 DNA reads TGTGCCAGCAGCCCCGCCGGGACTAGCGGGAGTTTTGAGCAGTTCTTC. This sequence encodes CASSPAGTSGSFEQFF.

The CDR3 sequence is CASSLVGGLAGVGVEQYF. The CDR3 nucleotides read TGTGCCAGCAGCTTAGTTGGAGGACTAGCGGGAGTTGGTGTCGAGCAGTACTTC. The V and J genes are TRBV11-2 and TRBJ2-7, with 13 bases aligning to TRBD2. Germline CDR1 reads SGHAT; CDR2 reads FQNNGV. CDR3 length: 18 residues. Trimming took 1 base from V and 6 from J; bases not matched to a gene: 12.

The rearrangement links TRBV15 to TRBJ2-1, with a possible D match to TRBD1 (5 bases). The germline CDR1 and CDR2 sequences are LNHNV and YYDKDF (reference sequence). V lost 4 bases to trimming and J lost 5 bases, with 21 bases between them. There are 17 residues in the CDR3. CDR3 coding DNA: TGTGCCACCAGCACTCAGTATGGGGCGCTACAAGACAATGAGCAGTTCTTC. Translation gives CATSTQYGALQDNEQFF. The entire variable domain, with the rest obtained from reference TRBV15 and TRBJ2-1, is as follows: DAMVIQNPRYQVTQFGKPVTLSCSQTLNHNVMYWYQQKSSQAPKLLFHYYDKDFNNEADTPDNFQSRRPNTSFCFLDIRSPGLGDTAMYLCATSTQYGALQDNEQFFGPGTRLTVL.

The CDR3 protein is CASSEGRAAEDGYTF. The CDR3 nucleotides read TGCGCCAGCAGTGAGGGCAGGGCAGCGGAGGATGGCTACACCTTC. This sequence joins TRBV10-1 and TRBJ1-2, with D possibly matching TRBD1 (5 bases). In germline, CDR1 is WNHNN, CDR2 SYGVQD (reference sequence). Trimming took off 2 bases at V and 6 bases at J, with 16 bases between the two ends. This CDR3 has 15 residues.

The chain links TRBV11-2 to TRBJ2-1, with TRBD2 matching 7 bases. Germline CDR1 SGHAT, CDR2 FQNNGV. The CDR3 has 14 residues. The V gene end was trimmed by 0 bases and the J gene end by 8 bases; junction bases not matched to a gene: 4. The DNA for the CDR3 is TGTGCCAGCAGCTTAGACGGCGGGAGCTATGAGCAGTTCTTC. This sequence encodes CASSLDGGSYEQFF. Full variable domain (outside the CDR3, taken from reference TRBV11-2 and TRBJ2-1): EAGVAQSPRYKIIEKRQSVAFWCNPISGHATLYWYQQILGQGPKLLIQFQNNGVVDDSQLPKDRFSAERLKGVDSTLKIQPAKLEDSAVYLCASSLDGGSYEQFFGPGTRLTVL.

This clone was seen more than once but under ten times. The chain carries TRBV27 and TRBJ1-2; 11 bases are a match to TRBD1. V was clipped by 6 bases and J by 6 bases; unmatched bases: 6. The length of the CDR3 is 14 residues. Germline CDR1 reads MNHEY; CDR2 reads SMNVEV (reference sequence). CDR3 sequence: CASRGGTGGDGYTF. The CDR3 nucleotides read TGTGCCAGCAGAGGAGGGACAGGGGGGGATGGCTACACCTTC.

CDR3 sequence reads: CASSIRDRRPRVYGYTF. The CDR3 nucleotides are TGTGCCAGTAGCATCCGGGACAGGCGCCCTCGGGTCTATGGCTACACCTTC. The rearrangement uses TRBV19 and TRBJ1-2; 8 bases fit TRBD1. The CDR3 spans 17 residues. From germline, CDR1 is LNHDA and CDR2 SQIVND (reference sequence). V lost 6 bases, J lost 4 bases, and 16 bases stayed unmatched.

The chain links TRBV27 to TRBJ2-5; D possibly matches TRBD1 or TRBD2 (5 bases each). Germline V gene sequence: CDR1 MNHEY, CDR2 SMNVEV (reference sequence). The germline V and J ends were trimmed by 3 bases and 0 bases, with 14 bases remaining between them. This CDR3 has 16 amino acids. In DNA, the CDR3 is TGTGCCAGCAGTTTCTGGGGGACGAAGTACCAAGAGACCCAGTACTTC. This translates into CASSFWGTKYQETQYF.

The CDR3 coding sequence is TGCGCCAGCAGGGGACCTATGAACACTGAAGCTTTCTTT. Translating gives CASRGPMNTEAFF. The chain combines TRBV10-1 with TRBJ1-1; the D gene is possibly TRBD1 (5 bases). The V end lost 6 bases, the J end lost 0 bases, and 8 bases lay between the germline ends. Germline V gene lookup returns CDR1 WNHNN and CDR2 SYGVQD (reference sequence). CDR3 size: 13 residues.

The J gene is TRBJ2-5, the V gene TRBV14; TRBD2 aligns across 8 bases. J gave up 5 bases and V 4 bases, and 18 bases lay outside the gene matches. The CDR3 is made up of 18 amino acids. The germline CDR1 and CDR2 sequences are SGHDN and FVKESK. This CDR3 reads CASSPRKITAGEAETQYF. The CDR3 DNA reads TGTGCCAGCAGCCCTAGAAAGATTACAGCGGGAGAGGCGGAGACCCAGTACTTC.

This clone was detected a few times. V gene TRBV28 combines with J gene TRBJ2-7; D may be TRBD1 (5 bases). The CDR3 contains 15 residues. The V end was cut by 6 bases, the J end by 3 bases, with 18 bases between. Germline CDR1 MDHEN, CDR2 SYDVKM. The CDR3 coding sequence is TGTGCCAGCAGGAGCACAGGCGGCGTCTACTACGAGCAGTACTTC. Its protein product is CASRSTGGVYYEQYF.

This chain connects TRBV28 to TRBJ2-2, with D possibly TRBD2 on 5 matching bases. V gave up 7 bases and J gave up 0 bases, with 15 bases separating them. There are 16 residues in the CDR3. Germline V CDR1 and CDR2: MDHEN, SYDVKM. CDR3 loop: CASTPSRLPNTGELFF. CDR3 bases: TGTGCCAGCACTCCTAGCAGACTCCCGAACACCGGGGAGCTGTTTTTT.

The genes are TRBV10-1 and TRBJ2-7; the D gene is possibly TRBD1 (6 bases). This CDR3 contains 14 residues. The V end was cut by 2 bases, the J end by 3 bases, with 11 bases between. The germline gives CDR1 WNHNN, CDR2 SYGVQD (reference sequence). The CDR3 DNA sequence: TGCGCCAGCAGTGAGGGTCAGGGGAACTACGAGCAGTACTTC. Its translation: CASSEGQGNYEQYF.

The J gene is TRBJ2-1, the V gene TRBV27; D gene uncertain. The germline V gene has CDR1 MNHEY and CDR2 SMNVEV (reference sequence). Between the trimmed V and J ends, which lost 11 bases and 9 bases, there was a span of 14 bases. This CDR3 has 11 amino acids. CDR3 nucleotide sequence: TGTGCCGATTTGTGGCCGACTGAGCAGTTCTTC. It yields the protein CADLWPTEQFF.